Reported below is one TCR beta chain. Its antigen remains unknown. The beta constant-region primer was an equimolar mix of two oligonucleotides covering TRBC1 and TRBC2. Four rounds of PCR amplified the ligated cDNA using nested alpha and beta constant-region primers plus SP2. Ligation attached a single-stranded oligonucleotide with a 12-nucleotide UMI and the SP2 primer to the cDNA 3' end. Each CDR3 protein is one row after TCRdb ran MiXCR on the UMI-ligation and nested PCR reads. The repertoire holds over 100,000 distinct CDR3 sequences, with 35% to 40% as singletons. The data belong to a study of naive and memory T cell subsets. Separate alpha and beta amplification began at the second PCR step. CMV status came from CD4+ IFNgamma after overnight CMV lysate stimulation. Trimming took off 1 base at V and 8 bases at J, with 14 bases between the two ends. The CDR3 loop spans 15 amino acids. Germline V lookup: CDR1 LGHNA, CDR2 YNFKEQ.

Points from the study as a whole: Over 85% of naive TCR sequences appeared only once, unlike memory subsets.

The receptor was isolated from a human donor in good health. This chain joins TRBV4-2 and TRBJ1-4; no clear D. The sample was central memory CD4+ T cells from blood. The chain's CDR3 is CASSQVPGSTEKLFF. The CDR3, as DNA: TGTGCCAGCAGCCAAGTACCAGGATCCACCGAAAAACTGTTTTTT.